This T cell receptor (beta chain) was documented in a study of radiotherapy plus CTLA-4 blockade in lung cancer listed by TCRdb under 2018. At the level of the whole study: Objective responses were observed in 18% of enrolled patients, and disease control was achieved in approximately 29%.

In this study, focal radiation therapy paired with CTLA-4 blockade (ipilimumab) was tested in patients who had chemo-refractory metastatic non-small-cell lung cancer. Receptor amplification or capture employed the immunoSEQ multiplex PCR assay. TCRdb provides this immuneACCESS table in a form limited to in-frame rearrangements. Some clones are lacking; in checked studies, under half of them reflect an unresolved V gene, and why the rest are absent is not known. Within this sample are 90,000 to 100,000 clones, with 65% to 75% of them counted one time only. Jointly, the top ten make up approximately 2.8% of the sample. Summary of the overall study and its limitations: Early dynamic changes in blood T cell clones, together with increased serum interferon-beta after radiation, were reported as the strongest predictors of response. After treatment with radiotherapy and ipilimumab, TCR clones that originated in tumors expanded in peripheral blood.

The CDR3 numbers 16 residues from cysteine through phenylalanine. The retained sequence is limited to the CDR3, 48 bases, with the frame set at the first base. The germline V gene (reference sequence) gives CDR1 as SEHNR and CDR2 as FQNEAQ. The V and J ends are trimmed by 1 base and 5 bases, leaving 16 bases between them. On this clone itself: There is no known antigen for this receptor. No per-base quality is available; no much larger clone lies one base away.

The chain is encoded by TRBV7-9 joined to TRBJ2-3, with a tentative D gene TRBD2 over 5 matching bases. The sample was peripheral blood, taken from a patient treated with radiotherapy plus ipilimumab. The clonotype originates from a human donor with non-small cell lung cancer who had a partial response to radiotherapy plus ipilimumab. Some clones in this sample may be carry-over from other donors' samples. For the CDR3, the sequence is CASSLGTGNRLDTQYF. The DNA reads as follows: TGTGCCAGCAGCTTAGGTACGGGGAACCGGTTAGATACGCAGTATTTT.